Below, 12 T cell receptor beta chains from the same sample are listed, as sequenced in a study of T cell repertoires in cytomegalovirus infection. TCRdb processed the reads anew with MiXCR; each CDR3 protein has one entry. Of about 900,000 distinct CDR3 sequences listed, approximately 31% were seen once; the top ten hold more than 12%. These receptors have no identified antigens. Here the sequenced sample was cultured CD8+ T cells from PBMCs, taken from culture after CMV antigen stimulation. The source of these receptors is a human donor in good health (CMV status not recorded). Some clones in this sample may be carry-over from other donors' samples.

This clonotype was recorded many times. The J gene is TRBJ2-1, the V gene TRBV7-6, with D unclear. Trimming shortened V by 4 bases and J by 7 bases, and 11 bases separated the two germline ends. CDR3 length: 13 amino acids. Per germline, CDR1 SGHVS and CDR2 FNYEAQ. CDR3 sequence reads: CASSSTGANEQFF. DNA for the CDR3: TGTGCCAGCAGCTCCACCGGAGCTAATGAGCAGTTCTTC.

V gene TRBV6-1 combines with J gene TRBJ2-5; D might be TRBD1 (6 bases). Trimming left V 6 bases short and J 5 bases short, with 19 bases between. The CDR3 length is 15 residues. Germline V gene lookup returns CDR1 MNHNS and CDR2 SASEGT. The CDR3 sequence: CASSQSPGVAETQYF. The CDR3 DNA sequence: TGTGCCAGCAGCCAAAGTCCAGGGGTAGCGGAGACCCAGTACTTC.

The V call is TRBV20-1, the J call TRBJ2-5, with 10 bases matching TRBD1. The CDR3 sequence is 17 residues long. Germline V gives CDR1 DFQATT, CDR2 SNEGSKA (reference sequence). V gave up 4 bases and J gave up 1 base; unmatched junction bases: 12. In DNA form, the CDR3 reads TGCAGTGCTACCATACCCCGGGACAGGGGAGGCCAAGAGACCCAGTACTTC. Protein sequence: CSATIPRDRGGQETQYF.

This clonotype was counted between two and nine times. The chain links TRBV6-6 to TRBJ2-1; the D gene is possibly TRBD2 (5 bases). Deletions cut 0 bases from V and 6 bases from J, with 18 bases between. The CDR3 has 17 amino acids. Per the germline V gene, CDR1 is MNHNY and CDR2 is SVGAGI (reference sequence). CDR3 loop: CASSYSSPRLLTNEQFF. In DNA, the CDR3 is TGTGCCAGCAGTTACTCGAGTCCGCGACTATTAACCAATGAGCAGTTCTTC.

V and J are TRBV6-5 and TRBJ1-1; 8 positions agree with TRBD1. V lost 8 bases, J lost 10 bases, and 18 bases stayed unmatched. This CDR3 is 15 amino acids long. Germline values: CDR1 MNHEY, CDR2 SVGAGI. The CDR3 reads CASGQGQGVPFGAFF. CDR3 bases: TGTGCCAGCGGTCAAGGACAGGGAGTCCCATTTGGAGCTTTCTTT.

V usage is TRBV27 and J usage is TRBJ1-1; 8 bases match TRBD1. The length of the CDR3 is 14 residues. The J segment lost 4 bases and the V segment lost 3 bases, leaving 4 bases of the junction unmatched. Germline CDR1 is MNHEY and CDR2 is SMNVEV (reference sequence). The chain's CDR3 is CASSFRGRITEAFF. CDR3 coding DNA: TGTGCCAGCAGTTTCAGGGGGCGCATCACTGAAGCTTTCTTT.

This clonotype was seen just once. One end of the junction is discordant with germline, which a read error may explain. J is TRBJ2-2 and V is TRBV4-1, with TRBD2 matching over 8 bases. Germline V gene lookup returns CDR1 MGHRA and CDR2 YSYEKL. This CDR3 is 17 amino acids long. CDR3 bases: TGTGCCAGCAGCCAAGACCCTCCTGGACTAGCCCCCGGGGAGCTGTTTTTT. Protein: CASSQDPPGLAPGELFF.

The chain is built from TRBV5-6 and TRBJ1-2, with TRBD1 as a possible D gene (5 bases). The CDR3 loop spans 16 amino acids. V was pared by 5 bases and J by 0 bases, with 17 bases between. From germline, CDR1 is SGHDT and CDR2 YYEEEE. As DNA, the CDR3 is TGTGCCAGCAGGTCCTACGGGGGAAGGGCTAACTATGGCTACACCTTC. Translation gives CASRSYGGRANYGYTF.

This clonotype was seen more than once but under ten times. The chain uses TRBV12-3 or TRBV12-4 and TRBJ1-5; TRBD1 aligns across 9 bases. This CDR3 has 14 residues. After removal of 6 bases from V and 6 bases from J, the junction contained 6 bases not matched to a gene. CDR3 nucleotides: TGTGCCAGCAGCCAACAGGGGGCCGGTCAGCCCCAGCATTTT. This codes for CASSQQGAGQPQHF.

This chain joins TRBV19 and TRBJ1-2, with TRBD1 matching 8 bases. After removal of 10 bases from V and 7 bases from J, the junction contained 5 bases not matched to a gene. Per germline, CDR1 LNHDA and CDR2 SQIVND (reference sequence). The CDR3 covers 11 residues. The CDR3 DNA reads TGTGCCACCCGGGACAGGAGTGGCTACACCTTC. This encodes CATRDRSGYTF. The full variable domain, completed using reference TRBV19 and TRBJ1-2, is DGGITQSPKYLFRKEGQNVTLSCEQNLNHDAMYWYRQDPGQGLRLIYYSQIVNDFQKGDIAEGYSVSREKKESFPLTVTSAQKNPTAFYLCATRDRSGYTFGSGTRLTVV.

This clonotype was seen only a few times. V and J are TRBV10-3 and TRBJ1-1; no definite D call. With 0 bases removed from V and 6 bases from J, the gap between germline ends came to 17 bases. The CDR3 runs to 16 residues. CDR1 and CDR2 from the germline V gene are ENHRY and SYGVKD. CDR3 protein: CAISESRRPAVSEAFF. The CDR3, as DNA: TGTGCCATCAGTGAGTCTCGGAGGCCCGCAGTATCTGAAGCTTTCTTT.

This clonotype was counted between two and nine times. This chain uses TRBV7-2 with TRBJ1-5; weak D call: TRBD1 (5 bases). With 2 bases removed from V and 7 bases from J, the gap between germline ends came to 18 bases. The CDR3 is 16 residues long. CDR1 is SGHTA and CDR2 is FQGNSA in the germline V gene. CDR3 sequence: CASSLWGRGGLQPQHF. The DNA of the CDR3 is TGTGCCAGCAGCTTATGGGGTCGGGGGGGATTGCAGCCCCAGCATTTT.